The next 16 T cell receptor beta chains were all read from a single sample in a study of T cells after yellow fever vaccination. MiXCR, run by TCRdb on the 5' RACE reads, gives a single entry per CDR3 protein. The top ten clones hold nearly 2.5% of a sample with 100,000 to 150,000 distinct CDR3 sequences, around 7.7% of them seen once. Source: CD4+ T cells sorted from PBMCs, taken 9 to 11 days after the first yellow fever vaccination. The receptor set was obtained from a man between 18 and 29 years old who received the YFV17D yellow fever vaccine.

This clonotype was recorded at least ten times. The chain combines TRBV5-6 with TRBJ2-1; D uncertain. The germline V gene has CDR1 SGHDT and CDR2 YYEEEE. This CDR3 is built from 15 residues. Trimming took off 1 base at V and 1 base at J, with 9 bases between the two ends. The CDR3: CASSLRGGSYNEQFF. In DNA form, the CDR3 reads TGTGCCAGCAGCTTGCGCGGTGGGTCCTACAATGAGCAGTTCTTC.

This clonotype has a count of ten or more. The chain joins TRBV7-2 to TRBJ2-5, with 7 positions matching TRBD1. The germline CDR1 and CDR2 sequences are SGHTA and FQGNSA. This CDR3 comprises 17 residues. Germline trimming cut 5 bases from V and 5 bases from J; bases unmatched to any gene: 17. The CDR3 here is CASSLNAGTVRRETQYF. The CDR3 nucleotides are TGTGCCAGCAGCCTCAACGCCGGGACAGTCCGACGGGAGACCCAGTACTTC.

The sample holds many counts of this clonotype. The rearrangement joins TRBV10-3 to TRBJ1-5, with D unresolved. The CDR3 loop spans 13 amino acids. Germline CDR1 and CDR2: ENHRY and SYGVKD. Trimming removed 8 bases at V and 3 bases at J, with 11 bases between. CDR3: CAIRGTDNQPQHF. The CDR3 coding sequence is TGTGCCATCCGGGGAACGGACAATCAGCCCCAGCATTTT.

There are many counts of this clonotype. The chain carries TRBV5-6 and TRBJ2-1; 8 bases are shared with TRBD1. The CDR3 extends over 12 amino acids. The V segment lost 7 bases and the J segment 14 bases; nucleotides outside the gene matches: 11. The V gene's germline CDR1 is SGHDT and CDR2 YYEEEE. This chain's CDR3 is CASAVDRGKEFF. The CDR3 region has the DNA TGTGCCAGCGCCGTTGACAGGGGCAAAGAGTTCTTC.

Many counts were recorded for this clonotype. The V gene is TRBV6-5, the J gene TRBJ2-7; tentatively, D is TRBD2 (6 bases). The V end lost 6 bases, the J end lost 2 bases, and 8 bases lay between the germline ends. Germline V gives CDR1 MNHEY, CDR2 SVGAGI. The CDR3 has 12 residues. The CDR3 reads CASRGGTYEQYF. The CDR3 DNA reads as TGTGCCAGCAGGGGAGGCACCTACGAGCAGTACTTC.

In its sample, this clonotype was seen many times. The gene calls are TRBV29-1 and TRBJ2-3; D tentatively reads TRBD1 or TRBD2 (5 bases each). The V end was cut by 6 bases, the J end by 6 bases, with 13 bases between. CDR1 and CDR2 from the germline V gene are SQVTM and ANQGSEA. The CDR3 runs 12 residues. The CDR3 loop is CSVAQGDDTQYF. CDR3 nucleotide sequence: TGCAGCGTAGCCCAAGGGGACGATACGCAGTATTTT.

The chain combines TRBV28 with TRBJ1-2; tentatively, D is TRBD1 (6 bases). Per germline, CDR1 MDHEN and CDR2 SYDVKM. The CDR3 is 15 amino acids. Trimming took off 5 bases at V and 5 bases at J, with 18 bases between the two ends. CDR3 sequence reads: CASSATGLLGYGYTF. CDR3 nucleotide sequence: TGTGCCAGCAGTGCAACAGGGTTGTTGGGATATGGCTACACCTTC.

This rearrangement joins TRBV20-1 to TRBJ1-3; D is unclear. Germline V gene lookup returns CDR1 DFQATT and CDR2 SNEGSKA (reference sequence). The length of the CDR3 is 16 residues. V was trimmed by 0 bases and J by 0 bases, leaving 12 bases between them. The chain's CDR3 is CSARDLRRNSGNTIYF. The CDR3 nucleotides read TGCAGTGCTAGAGATCTGCGACGGAACTCTGGAAACACCATATATTTT.

This clonotype has at least ten counts. V usage is TRBV18 and J usage is TRBJ2-1, with a tentative D call TRBD1 (6 bases). Trimming took off 2 bases at V and 3 bases at J, with 14 bases between the two ends. The length of the CDR3 is 16 residues. The V gene's germline CDR1 is KGHSH and CDR2 LQKENI. CDR3: CASSPTGTKDYNEQFF. CDR3 in DNA: TGTGCCAGCTCACCAACCGGGACAAAAGACTACAATGAGCAGTTCTTC.

This clonotype showed up just a few times. The chain links TRBV10-3 to TRBJ1-5; the D gene is possibly TRBD1 (5 bases). V was pared by 4 bases and J by 7 bases, with 14 bases between. The CDR3 runs to 14 residues. CDR1 and CDR2 from the germline V gene are ENHRY and SYGVKD. The CDR3 spells CAISGSGAGQPQHF. In nucleotides, the CDR3 is TGTGCCATCAGTGGGAGTGGGGCCGGGCAGCCCCAGCATTTT.

This clonotype showed up many times. The CDR3 sequence: CASSPSLRYSNQPQHF. The CDR3 DNA follows: TGTGCCAGCAGTCCGTCGTTAAGGTATAGCAATCAGCCCCAGCATTTT. The chain uses TRBV21-1 and TRBJ1-5. TRBV21-1 is a recognized pseudogene. CDR3 length equals 16 residues.

A few counts support this clonotype. The rearrangement uses TRBV12-3 or TRBV12-4 and TRBJ1-6; D is undetermined. The length of the CDR3 is 17 residues. The V end lost 2 bases, the J end lost 0 bases, and 11 bases lay between the germline ends. Here the CDR3 DNA reads TGTGCCAGCAGTTTATATAGTGGGAGCTCCTATAATTCACCCCTCCACTTT. Protein: CASSLYSGSSYNSPLHF.

This clonotype was detected ten times or more. The CDR3 region has the DNA TGTGCCAGCAGTTACTCGACCCAGGGGGAAGCTGAAGCTTTCTTT. Encoded protein: CASSYSTQGEAEAFF. V gene TRBV6-5 combines with J gene TRBJ1-1; 7 bases are a match to TRBD1. J gave up 6 bases and V 0 bases, and 7 bases lay outside the gene matches. From germline, CDR1 is MNHEY and CDR2 SVGAGI. The CDR3 consists of 15 residues.

In its sample, this clonotype was seen once. One junction end disagrees with the germline gene, perhaps due to a read error. This chain connects TRBV5-6 to TRBJ1-2; no reliable D call. This CDR3 has 16 residues. CDR1 and CDR2 (germline): SGHDT, YYEEEE. CDR3 loop: CASSLARALKPYGFTF. The CDR3 coding sequence is TGTGCCAGCAGCTTGGCCCGAGCGTTGAAACCGTACGGCTTCACCTTC.

At least ten counts were recorded for this clonotype. The chain uses TRBV5-5 and TRBJ1-3; D remains unclear. The CDR3 has 16 residues. From germline, CDR1 is SGHKS and CDR2 YYEKEE (reference sequence). Trimming pared 0 bases from V and 0 bases from J, leaving 10 bases between. This CDR3 reads CASSLGHPSSGNTIYF. For the CDR3, the DNA is TGTGCCAGCAGCTTGGGACACCCGAGCTCTGGAAACACCATATATTTT.

There are many counts of this clonotype. This rearrangement joins TRBV7-3 to TRBJ2-7; 15 positions match TRBD2. This CDR3 is built from 17 residues. Trimming cost V 5 bases and J 6 bases; bases outside gene matches: 11. Germline V gives CDR1 SGHTA, CDR2 FQGTGA. CDR3 protein: CASSPGLAGGTGREQYF. The CDR3 nucleotides read TGTGCCAGCAGCCCGGGACTAGCGGGGGGTACTGGGCGCGAGCAGTACTTC.